These 13 T cell receptor beta chains originate from one sample sequenced in a study of long-term antiretroviral therapy in people with HIV. It was version v3.0 of the immunoSEQ assay that was run at survey level. Clones were read by immunoSEQ multiplex PCR, and TCRdb kept only the in-frame ones, dropping some. The sample has roughly 35,000 clones; nearly 95% are singletons. Material: unsorted PBMCs, obtained around 5.4 years after starting antiretroviral therapy. The receptors were gathered from a woman aged 50 to 60 with HIV.

This chain links TRBV5-4 with TRBJ2-2; D ambiguous. V lost 0 bases, J lost 5 bases, and 5 bases lay in between. The germline V gene has CDR1 SGHNT and CDR2 YYREEE (reference sequence). This CDR3 region has 13 residues. The CDR3 loop reads CASSLVPTGELFF. CDR3 in DNA: TGTGCCAGCAGCTTGGTACCAACCGGGGAGCTGTTTTTT.

The gene calls are TRBV11-2 and TRBJ2-1; D may be TRBD1 or TRBD2 (5 bases each). The ends were cut back, 5 bases at V and 0 bases at J, with 11 bases in the middle. Germline V gene lookup returns CDR1 SGHAT and CDR2 FQNNGV. The CDR3 spans 15 residues. The CDR3 here is CASSPVRGSYNEQFF. For the CDR3, the DNA is TGTGCCAGCAGCCCCGTGAGGGGCTCCTACAATGAGCAGTTCTTC.

This chain joins TRBV5-6 and TRBJ1-4; D uncertain. This CDR3 spans 16 amino acids. Trimming left V 0 bases short and J 1 base short, with 10 bases between. Germline V gives CDR1 SGHDT, CDR2 YYEEEE. The CDR3 is CASSLGRRETNEKLFF. CDR3 sequence (DNA): TGTGCCAGCAGCTTGGGCCGCCGGGAAACTAATGAAAAACTGTTTTTT.

This rearrangement joins TRBV18 to TRBJ2-5; D is ambiguous. Germline lookup yields CDR1 KGHSH and CDR2 LQKENI. V was cut by 3 bases and J by 3 bases, with 11 bases left in between. This CDR3 region has 14 residues. Here the CDR3 reads CASSPVLRKETQYF. CDR3 in DNA: TGTGCCAGCTCACCGGTCCTACGTAAAGAGACCCAGTACTTC.

The genes are TRBV9 and TRBJ1-2, with 9 bases lining up with TRBD1. The germline V gene encodes CDR1 SGDLS and CDR2 YYNGEE. J lost 4 bases, V lost 4 bases, and 8 bases had no gene match. The CDR3 has 15 amino acids. CDR3 residues: CASSSDRGFLYGYTF. The CDR3 nucleotides are TGTGCCAGCAGCTCCGACAGGGGGTTCCTCTATGGCTACACCTTC.

The chain links TRBV29-1 to TRBJ1-1, with TRBD1 as a possible D gene (6 bases). The CDR3 covers 13 residues. Germline assignment: CDR1 SQVTM and CDR2 ANQGSEA. V was trimmed by 1 base and J by 5 bases, leaving 11 bases between them. In DNA, the CDR3 is TGCAGCGTTGAAGGACAGGCTGAAACTGAAGCTTTCTTT. It specifies CSVEGQAETEAFF. The whole variable domain, filled in from reference TRBV29-1 and TRBJ1-1, reads SAVISQKPSRDICQRGTSLTIQCQVDSQVTMMFWYRQQPGQSLTLIATANQGSEATYESGFVIDKFPISRPNLTFSTLTVSNMSPEDSSIYLCSVEGQAETEAFFGQGTRLTVV.

V gene TRBV5-1 combines with J gene TRBJ1-6; possibly TRBD1 for D (6 bases). This CDR3 is built from 14 residues. V dropped 0 bases and J dropped 6 bases, with 7 bases sitting between them. CDR1 SGHRS and CDR2 YFSETQ come from the germline V gene. Here the CDR3 reads CASSLEGVNSPLHF. The DNA of the CDR3 is TGCGCCAGCAGCTTGGAGGGGGTTAATTCACCCCTCCACTTT.

This chain uses TRBV5-6 with TRBJ2-2; D gene uncertain. This CDR3 is built from 14 residues. Germline CDR1 and CDR2: SGHDT and YYEEEE. V shed 5 bases and J shed 5 bases, with 13 bases lying between them. CDR3 coding DNA: TGTGCCAGCAGTACGACACGGTCTACCGGGGAGCTGTTTTTT. Its translation is CASSTTRSTGELFF.

This chain connects TRBV19 to TRBJ1-1; D is uncertain. The germline V and J ends were trimmed by 5 bases and 4 bases, with 11 bases remaining between them. Germline V gene data show CDR1 as LNHDA and CDR2 as SQIVND (reference sequence). This CDR3 contains 13 residues. The CDR3 DNA reads TGTGCCAGTAGTCTCGGGTCGACCACTGAAGCTTTCTTT. This codes for CASSLGSTTEAFF.

In its sample, this clone was seen once. This rearrangement joins TRBV15 to TRBJ2-1, with D tentatively TRBD1 (7 bases). Trimming cost V 1 base and J 0 bases, with 19 bases left between them. From germline, CDR1 is LNHNV and CDR2 YYDKDF (reference sequence). This CDR3 contains 19 residues. The CDR3 here is CATSRGGTKGARSYNEQFF. CDR3 sequence (DNA): TGTGCCACCAGCAGAGGCGGGACCAAGGGGGCTCGCTCCTACAATGAGCAGTTCTTC.

V gene TRBV9 combines with J gene TRBJ1-1; D is unclear. This CDR3 is built from 14 residues. Germline V CDR1 and CDR2: SGDLS, YYNGEE. The V end lost 3 bases, the J end lost 5 bases, and 14 bases lay between the germline ends. CDR3 sequence (DNA): TGTGCCAGCAGCGCGACTGACGGGAGGACTGAAGCTTTCTTT. This encodes CASSATDGRTEAFF. Full variable domain (outside the CDR3, taken from reference TRBV9 and TRBJ1-1): DSGVTQTPKHLITATGQRVTLRCSPRSGDLSVYWYQQSLDQGLQFLIQYYNGEERAKGNILERFSAQQFPDLHSELNLSSLELGDSALYFCASSATDGRTEAFFGQGTRLTVV.

This clone was seen a single time. Other DNA sequences from this sample encode an identical CDR3 as well. The J gene is TRBJ2-2, the V gene TRBV7-9; D possibly corresponds to TRBD1 (5 bases). The CDR3 has 16 amino acids. Trimming took 1 base from V and 0 from J, leaving 9 bases between them. Germline CDR1 and CDR2: SEHNR and FQNEAQ (reference sequence). The CDR3 sequence: CASSLVAGSNTGELFF. DNA for the CDR3: TGTGCCAGCAGCTTAGTGGCAGGGTCGAACACCGGGGAGCTGTTTTTT.

This chain links TRBV6-1 with TRBJ2-3; D is perhaps TRBD1 (6 bases). Trimming took off 10 bases at V and 1 base at J, with 18 bases between the two ends. This CDR3 region has 15 residues. Germline CDR1 MNHNS, CDR2 SASEGT. CDR3 protein: CATWGPKGRTDTQYF. The CDR3, as DNA: TGTGCCACTTGGGGGCCCAAAGGCCGCACAGATACGCAGTATTTT.